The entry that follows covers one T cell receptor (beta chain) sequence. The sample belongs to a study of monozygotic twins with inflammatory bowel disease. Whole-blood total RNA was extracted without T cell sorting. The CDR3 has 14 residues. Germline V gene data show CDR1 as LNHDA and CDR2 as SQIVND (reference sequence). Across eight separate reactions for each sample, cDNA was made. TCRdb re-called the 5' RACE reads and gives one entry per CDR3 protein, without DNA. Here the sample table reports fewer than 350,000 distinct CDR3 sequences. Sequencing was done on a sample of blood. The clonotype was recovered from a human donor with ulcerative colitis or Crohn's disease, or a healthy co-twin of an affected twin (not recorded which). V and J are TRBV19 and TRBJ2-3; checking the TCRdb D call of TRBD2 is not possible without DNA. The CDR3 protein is CASTGTRNRNTQYF.